These T cell receptor beta chains were read from a single sample in a study of response to subunit inactivated influenza vaccine. TCRdb ran MiXCR on the RT-PCR reads and lists one entry per CDR3 protein. The data hold about 570,000 distinct CDR3 sequences, with around 10% observed a single time. This sample also belongs to another study, concerning T cells expressing NK-cell markers.

The starting material was PBMCs from blood, obtained on the day of vaccination. All receptors derive from a man in his forties or fifties who received an inactivated influenza vaccine. Both conserved end residues are part of each CDR3. Fields, in order: CDR3 length, J gene, D gene, V gene, clone size, CDR3 protein, CDR3 DNA. The D gene is left open where the match is weak. Some rows mark clone size as missing; the rest say once, few, many or name a class of expanded clone.

>13|TRBJ2-2|-|TRBV20-1|few
CSAKDIYTGELFF
TGCAGTGCTAAAGACATCTACACCGGGGAGCTGTTTTTT
>16|TRBJ2-1|-|TRBV5-1|-
CASSLKRNTGSDEQFF
TGCGCCAGCAGCTTGAAAAGAAACACTGGATCCGATGAGCAGTTCTTC
>16|TRBJ2-5|TRBD2|TRBV12-3/TRBV12-4|-
CASSGEATSGGKTQYF
TGTGCCAGCAGCGGAGAGGCCACTAGCGGTGGAAAGACCCAGTACTTC
>12|TRBJ2-1|-|TRBV5-1|few
CASTRTYNEQFF
TGCGCCAGCACTCGCACTTACAATGAGCAGTTCTTC
>17|TRBJ2-5|-|TRBV7-9|-
CASSLVRGRRFLETQYF
TGTGCCAGCAGCTTAGTCAGGGGCCGCCGATTTTTGGAGACCCAGTACTTC
>12|TRBJ1-1|-|TRBV2|many
CASSPGNTEAFF
TGTGCCAGCAGTCCGGGGAACACTGAAGCTTTCTTT
>14|TRBJ2-5|TRBD2|TRBV5-1|-
CASSSQGLQETQYF
TGCGCCAGCAGCTCTCAGGGACTACAAGAGACCCAGTACTTC
>13|TRBJ2-7|-|TRBV10-3|few
CAISRLEGYEQYF
TGTGCCATCAGCAGACTAGAAGGGTACGAGCAGTACTTC
>14|TRBJ1-4|-|TRBV12-3/TRBV12-4|few
CASSFRGRRGKLFF
TGTGCCAGCAGTTTCCGGGGGAGGCGAGGAAAACTGTTTTTT
>16|TRBJ2-5|TRBD2|TRBV20-1|few
CSASPEVAGDIETQYF
TGCAGTGCGTCTCCGGAGGTAGCGGGAGATATAGAGACCCAGTACTTC
>15|TRBJ2-3|TRBD2|TRBV5-1|-
CASSFSGRAQHAQYF
TGCGCCAGCAGCTTTAGCGGGAGGGCCCAACACGCGCAGTATTTT
>18|TRBJ2-2|TRBD2|TRBV7-2|-
CASSLALAGGRNTGELFF
TGTGCCAGCAGCTTGGCGCTAGCGGGGGGTCGGAACACCGGGGAGCTGTTTTTT
>11|TRBJ2-1|-|TRBV6-2/TRBV6-3|-
CASMVSGLQFF
TGTGCCAGCATGGTGTCAGGGCTCCAGTTCTTC
>16|TRBJ2-3|-|TRBV5-1|-
CASSLEARGSTDTQYF
TGCGCCAGCAGCTTGGAAGCAAGGGGAAGCACAGATACGCAGTATTTT
>17|TRBJ2-3|TRBD2|TRBV5-1|-
CASSLVVVAGGADTQYF
TGCGCCAGCAGCTTGGTAGTAGTAGCGGGGGGCGCAGATACGCAGTATTTT
>14|TRBJ2-4|TRBD1|TRBV20-1|many
CSARTSGTGNIQYF
TGCAGTGCTAGGACCTCCGGGACAGGGAACATTCAGTACTTC
>15|TRBJ2-3|-|TRBV7-2|-
CASSLLRGSTDTQYF
TGTGCCAGCAGCTTATTGCGGGGCAGCACAGATACGCAGTATTTT
>14|TRBJ2-5|-|TRBV5-1|-
CASSLAWIQETQYF
TGCGCCAGCAGCTTGGCCTGGATCCAAGAGACCCAGTACTTC
>12|TRBJ2-2|-|TRBV29-1|many
CSVVGFSGELFF
TGCAGCGTTGTTGGGTTCTCCGGGGAGCTGTTTTTT
>13|TRBJ1-2|-|TRBV7-8|many
CASSLAGQYGYTF
TGTGCCAGCAGCTTAGCCGGACAGTATGGCTACACCTTC
>15|TRBJ2-1|-|TRBV18|few
CASSLSQGVRNEQFF
TGTGCCAGCTCACTGAGCCAGGGAGTTCGCAATGAGCAGTTCTTC
>13|TRBJ1-2|-|TRBV24-1|few
CATSDAGTGGYTF
TGTGCCACCAGTGACGCCGGGACGGGAGGCTACACCTTC
>13|TRBJ2-7|-|TRBV5-1|few
CASSLVETYEQYF
TGCGCCAGCAGCTTGGTGGAGACCTACGAGCAGTACTTC
>17|TRBJ2-5|-|TRBV4-3|few
CASSQGGRGMGSETQYF
TGCGCCAGCAGCCAAGGGGGAAGAGGGATGGGTTCTGAGACCCAGTACTTC
>12|TRBJ1-1|TRBD1|TRBV5-1|many
CASSYQGGEAFF
TGCGCCAGCAGCTATCAGGGGGGTGAAGCTTTCTTT
>13|TRBJ1-5|TRBD1|TRBV29-1|few
CSVGTGYNQPQHF
TGCAGCGTTGGGACAGGGTACAATCAGCCCCAGCATTTT
>14|TRBJ2-5|-|TRBV10-2|few
CASSVASQGETQYF
TGCGCCAGCAGTGTAGCCAGCCAGGGGGAGACCCAGTACTTC
>15|TRBJ2-5|-|TRBV12-3/TRBV12-4|-
CASSLNHRTQETQYF
TGTGCCAGCAGTTTAAACCACAGGACTCAAGAGACCCAGTACTTC
>11|TRBJ2-5|-|TRBV28|-
CASSPHETQYF
TGTGCCAGCAGTCCTCATGAGACCCAGTACTTC
>13|TRBJ2-1|-|TRBV7-9|-
CASSLVQGYEQFF
TGTGCCAGCAGCTTAGTCCAGGGCTATGAGCAGTTCTTC
>15|TRBJ2-1|-|TRBV9|-
CASSGREGAYNEQFF
TGTGCCAGCAGCGGGAGAGAGGGGGCCTACAATGAGCAGTTCTTC
>17|TRBJ2-7|TRBD1|TRBV7-2|-
CASSWANRGPLSYEQYF
TGTGCCAGCAGCTGGGCTAACAGGGGGCCCCTCTCCTACGAGCAGTACTTC
>14|TRBJ2-5|TRBD1|TRBV12-3/TRBV12-4|many
CASSLGQAPETQYF
TGTGCCAGCAGTCTAGGACAGGCCCCCGAGACCCAGTACTTC
>18|TRBJ2-3|TRBD2|TRBV6-5|many
CASSYSRSASGNTDTQYF
TGTGCCAGCAGTTACTCGAGAAGTGCTAGCGGAAACACAGATACGCAGTATTTT
>14|TRBJ1-3|-|TRBV5-1|few
CASSPEGFGNTIYF
TGCGCCAGCAGCCCAGAGGGTTTCGGCAACACCATATATTTT
>16|TRBJ2-1|TRBD2|TRBV28|many
CASSWVAGANYNEQFF
TGTGCCAGCAGTTGGGTAGCGGGAGCGAACTACAATGAGCAGTTCTTC
>13|TRBJ2-5|TRBD2|TRBV12-3/TRBV12-4|few
CASRPAGAETQYF
TGTGCCAGCAGGCCAGCGGGGGCTGAGACCCAGTACTTC
>16|TRBJ2-3|TRBD1|TRBV18|-
CASSPPTGGKTETQYF
TGTGCCAGCTCACCCCCGACAGGGGGCAAGACAGAAACGCAGTATTTT
>17|TRBJ2-3|-|TRBV6-5|-
CASSSSEGVRGTDTQYF
TGTGCCAGCAGTTCCTCCGAGGGGGTCAGGGGCACAGATACGCAGTATTTT
>16|TRBJ2-1|-|TRBV27|few
CASSSLLRGSYNEQFF
TGTGCCAGCAGTTCCCTTCTGCGGGGCTCCTACAATGAGCAGTTCTTC
>13|TRBJ2-1|-|TRBV4-3|few
CASSPTEGREQFF
TGCGCCAGCAGCCCCACGGAGGGCAGGGAGCAGTTCTTC
>16|TRBJ2-4|-|TRBV21-1|-
CASTHSARGPKKIQYF
TGTGCCAGCACCCATAGTGCCCGGGGCCCTAAAAAGATTCAGTACTTC
>14|TRBJ1-2|-|TRBV6-2/TRBV6-3|few
CASTTGHLNYGYTF
TGTGCCAGCACCACGGGACACCTTAACTATGGCTACACCTTC
>14|TRBJ1-1|-|TRBV27|few
CASSLVGGLTEAFF
TGTGCCAGCAGTTTAGTTGGGGGGCTCACTGAAGCTTTCTTT
>13|TRBJ2-7|TRBD2|TRBV29-1|-
CSVEDLAGGEQYF
TGCAGCGTTGAAGATCTAGCGGGAGGCGAGCAGTACTTC
>15|TRBJ2-1|TRBD1|TRBV2|few
CASSGGTGNYNGQFF
TGTGCCAGCAGTGGTGGGACAGGGAACTACAATGGGCAGTTCTTC
>16|TRBJ1-5|-|TRBV4-1|few
CASSQVSGRSNQPQHF
TGCGCCAGCAGCCAAGTGTCAGGGAGGAGCAATCAGCCCCAGCATTTT
>16|TRBJ2-1|TRBD1|TRBV7-2|-
CASSRTGGIFTNEQFF
TGTGCCAGCAGCCGAACAGGGGGCATATTTACAAATGAGCAGTTCTTC
>15|TRBJ2-1|TRBD2|TRBV5-1|-
CASSGGLALYNEQFF
TGCGCCAGCAGCGGGGGACTAGCGTTATACAATGAGCAGTTCTTC
>15|TRBJ1-4|-|TRBV6-5|-
CASSYVRGANEKLFF
TGTGCCAGCAGTTACGTTAGGGGGGCTAATGAAAAACTGTTTTTT
>12|TRBJ2-5|-|TRBV9|many
CASSREKETQYF
TGTGCCAGCAGCCGAGAGAAAGAGACCCAGTACTTC
>15|TRBJ2-7|TRBD2|TRBV7-8|many
CASSYGLAEYYEQYF
TGTGCCAGCAGCTACGGACTAGCGGAATACTACGAGCAGTACTTC